The 8 T cell receptor beta chains below all came from one sample that was sequenced in a study of cytomegalovirus exposure and HLA in healthy donors. TCRdb's table, derived via immunoSEQ multiplex PCR, lists solely in-frame clones and lacks some. The table lists over 100,000 clones, 70% to 90% of them singletons. The source material was PBMCs. Receptors originate from a woman younger than 30 in good health and CMV-seropositive.

This clone came up once. This sequence joins TRBV19 and TRBJ2-7, with 7 bases aligning to TRBD1. V lost 6 bases and J lost 5; bases outside the gene matches: 1. The CDR3 length is 11 residues. Germline assignment: CDR1 LNHDA and CDR2 SQIVND (reference sequence). Written as DNA, the CDR3 is TGTGCCAGTAGGGGGACAGACGAGCAGTACTTC. This translates into CASRGTDEQYF.

The J gene is TRBJ1-1, the V gene TRBV4-2, with a possible D match to TRBD1 (5 bases). This CDR3 is built from 13 residues. The V end lost 4 bases, the J end lost 10 bases, and 16 bases lay between the germline ends. Germline CDR1 and CDR2: LGHNA and YNFKEQ. CDR3 protein: CASSPRQMNIAFF. In DNA form, the CDR3 reads TGTGCCAGCAGCCCACGACAGATGAACATAGCTTTCTTT.

The chain uses TRBV30 and TRBJ1-1; D is perhaps TRBD1 (5 bases). Germline CDR1 reads GTSNPN; CDR2 reads SVGIG (reference sequence). Trimming cost V 4 bases and J 2 bases, with 11 bases left between them. The CDR3 runs to 13 residues. Written as DNA, the CDR3 is TGTGCCTGGACCAGGGACTTCAACACTGAAGCTTTCTTT. It yields the protein CAWTRDFNTEAFF.

This clone has more than one count but fewer than ten. This sequence joins TRBV2 and TRBJ1-6, with 9 bases fitting TRBD1. This CDR3 is 15 amino acids long. V trimming: 4 bases; J trimming: 8 bases; junction bases outside the gene matches: 6. Germline values: CDR1 SNHLY, CDR2 FYNNEI. The CDR3 DNA reads as TGTGCCAGCAGTGCGGGGACAGGGCTCTATTCACCCCTCCACTTT. Translating gives CASSAGTGLYSPLHF.

V usage is TRBV5-1 and J usage is TRBJ2-7, with D tentatively TRBD2 (6 bases). Germline V gene data show CDR1 as SGHRS and CDR2 as YFSETQ. The V end was cut by 6 bases, the J end by 2 bases, with 15 bases between. There are 14 residues in the CDR3. The CDR3 DNA reads as TGCGCCAGCACCACGGGGGAAGTGGCCTACGAGCAGTACTTC. Amino acid sequence: CASTTGEVAYEQYF.

The chain carries TRBV15 and TRBJ2-1; TRBD2 matches at 9 bases. Germline V CDR1 and CDR2: LNHNV, YYDKDF (reference sequence). Losses at the gene ends were 3 bases for V and 3 bases for J; bases not matched to a gene: 12. The CDR3 has 18 amino acids. In nucleotides, the CDR3 is TGTGCCACCAGCAGTCGCTTTCGGCTAGCGGGACACTACAATGAGCAGTTCTTC. Its translation: CATSSRFRLAGHYNEQFF.

This clone was observed once. The rearrangement joins TRBV5-6 to TRBJ1-5, with a weak D call TRBD1 (5 bases). Germline assignment: CDR1 SGHDT and CDR2 YYEEEE. CDR3 length: 16 residues. The V and J ends lost 2 bases and 7 bases respectively, with 19 bases between them. The CDR3 nucleotides are TGTGCCAGCAGCTTTGGGGCGGAGGGGTTAAGGCAGCCCCAGCATTTT. Its protein product is CASSFGAEGLRQPQHF.

The rearrangement uses TRBV5-5 and TRBJ2-7; a possible D gene is TRBD2 (6 bases). V was clipped by 3 bases and J by 0 bases, with 10 bases between them. The CDR3 length is 14 residues. Germline-derived CDR1 and CDR2 are SGHKS and YYEKEE (reference sequence). The CDR3 coding sequence is TGTGCCAGCAGCTGGGGGGTCAGCTCCTACGAGCAGTACTTC. Translation gives CASSWGVSSYEQYF.